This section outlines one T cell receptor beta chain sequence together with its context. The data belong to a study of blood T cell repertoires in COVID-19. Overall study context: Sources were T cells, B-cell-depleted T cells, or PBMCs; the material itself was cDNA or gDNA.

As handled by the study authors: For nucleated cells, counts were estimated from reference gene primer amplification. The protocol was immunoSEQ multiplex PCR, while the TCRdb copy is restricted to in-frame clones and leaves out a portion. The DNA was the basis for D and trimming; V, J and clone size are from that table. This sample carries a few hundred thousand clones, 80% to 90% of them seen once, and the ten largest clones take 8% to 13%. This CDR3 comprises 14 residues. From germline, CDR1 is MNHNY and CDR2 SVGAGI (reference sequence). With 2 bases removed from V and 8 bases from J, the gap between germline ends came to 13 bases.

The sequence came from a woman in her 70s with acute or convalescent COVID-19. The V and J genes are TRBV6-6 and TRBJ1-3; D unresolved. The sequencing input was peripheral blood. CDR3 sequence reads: CASSYGGGRDTIYF. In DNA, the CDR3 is TGTGCCAGCAGTTACGGTGGAGGGCGAGACACCATATATTTT.